This T cell receptor (beta chain) originates from a study of T cell changes during pregnancy in multiple sclerosis. CDR1 is MNHNS and CDR2 is SASEGT in the germline V gene. J was trimmed by 8 bases and V by 2 bases; bases with no gene match: 12. The CDR3 loop spans 16 amino acids. The method was immunoSEQ multiplex PCR; TCRdb's version includes in-frame clones alone and lacks a portion of them. The data hold tens of thousands of clones, with 90% to 95% observed a single time. V gene TRBV6-1 combines with J gene TRBJ2-1; 7 nucleotides match TRBD2. This specimen consisted of CD8+ T cells from peripheral blood mononuclear cells, obtained in the second trimester of pregnancy. This receptor was obtained from a female donor with multiple sclerosis, enrolled in a pregnancy study. CDR3 nucleotides: TGTGCCAGCAGTGAACCAGCGGGGACGTCCGGGGATGAGCAGTTCTTC. The encoded protein is CASSEPAGTSGDEQFF.